The sequence of this TCR beta chain was determined in a study of cytomegalovirus exposure and HLA in healthy donors. For the study at large: A preliminary data release comprised 80 million or so unique TCRs obtained from HLA-typed donors.

Use of 60 Vbeta and 13 Jbeta primers characterized the PCR. Sequenced by immunoSEQ multiplex PCR; TCRdb stores in-frame clones only, minus some. The table includes some 140,000 clones, roughly 9% detected once. On this clone itself: The antigen is not known.

Whole-study results and caveats: Reports described diagnosis of cytomegalovirus status by the classifier as highly specific and sensitive. In an earlier analysis, about 87% or about 30%: the productive usage of most TCR beta V segments. From TCR beta sequences, most subjects' HLA-A and HLA-B alleles were reportedly predicted accurately.

CDR1 is SGHVS and CDR2 is FQNEAQ in the germline V gene. V shed 5 bases and J shed 4 bases, with 11 bases lying between them. The CDR3 covers 14 residues. Sequencing input: PBMCs. The source is a woman between 35 and 50 years old in good health and CMV-seropositive. The chain recombines TRBV7-8 with TRBJ1-4; tentatively, D is TRBD1 (5 bases). This CDR3 reads CASSQDTHNEKLFF. As DNA, the CDR3 is TGTGCCAGCAGCCAGGACACTCATAATGAAAAACTGTTTTTT. Supplemented by reference TRBV7-8 and TRBJ1-4, the full variable domain reads GAGVSQSPRYKVAKRGQDVALRCDPISGHVSLFWYQQALGQGPEFLTYFQNEAQLDKSGLPSDRFFAERPEGSVSTLKIQRTQQEDSAVYLCASSQDTHNEKLFFGSGTQLSVL.